The rows below give T cell receptor beta chains drawn from one sample of a study of blood T cell repertoires in COVID-19. Repertoires were generated with immunoSEQ multiplex PCR, while TCRdb's copy carries only in-frame clones and drops some. The sample contains some 110,000 clones, 82% of which appear only once. Sequencing was carried out using peripheral blood. These receptors were taken from a woman at least 80 years old with acute or convalescent COVID-19. Each CDR3 is given with its conserved first and last residue. The D gene is left open where the match is weak. Clone size is not always given. Where it is, it says once, few, many or a class for expanded clones.

once	TRBV18	TRBJ1-2	TRBD1	CASSETGQGSVGYTF	TGTGCCAGCTCGGAGACGGGACAGGGGTCTGTTGGCTACACCTTC
once	TRBV11-2	TRBJ2-1	TRBD2	CASSPSGRLEQFF	TGTGCCAGCAGCCCCAGCGGGAGGCTTGAGCAGTTCTTC
-	TRBV7-9	TRBJ2-2	-	CASSTPGTGELFF	TGTGCCAGCAGCACCCCCGGCACCGGGGAGCTGTTTTTT
-	TRBV7-9	TRBJ1-2	TRBD1	CASSPGQGGYGYTF	TGTGCCAGCAGCCCGGGACAGGGGGGCTATGGCTACACCTTC
-	TRBV11-2	TRBJ2-5	-	CASSATGAETQYF	TGTGCCAGCAGCGCCACTGGGGCGGAGACCCAGTACTTC
-	TRBV19	TRBJ1-5	TRBD1	CASSNQGDNQPQHF	TGTGCCAGTAGTAACCAGGGGGACAATCAGCCCCAGCATTTT
-	TRBV4-2	TRBJ2-7	TRBD2	CASSPRTSGNYEQYF	TGTGCCAGCAGCCCTCGGACTAGCGGAAACTACGAGCAGTACTTC
-	TRBV2	TRBJ1-5	-	CASSTGSQPQHF	TGTGCCAGCAGTACAGGGAGCCAGCCCCAGCATTTT
-	TRBV10-2	TRBJ2-3	TRBD2	CASRTSGTTDTQYF	TGCGCCAGCAGGACTAGCGGGACCACAGATACGCAGTATTTT
-	TRBV24-1	TRBJ1-2	-	CATTNLDTDYGYTF	TGTGCCACCACCAATCTTGACACCGACTATGGCTACACCTTC
-	TRBV6-5	TRBJ2-3	TRBD2	CASRGTSGMTDTQYF	TGTGCCAGCAGGGGGACTAGCGGGATGACAGATACGCAGTATTTT
-	TRBV5-4	TRBJ1-4	TRBD1	CASSLGGQAEKLFF	TGTGCCAGCAGCTTAGGAGGACAGGCTGAAAAACTGTTTTTT
-	TRBV7-2	TRBJ2-2	TRBD1	CASSPGTGKNTGELFF	TGTGCCAGCAGCCCTGGGACAGGGAAGAACACCGGGGAGCTGTTTTTT
-	TRBV28	TRBJ2-7	-	CASSGGGITYEQYF	TGTGCCAGCAGTGGGGGGGGCATAACCTACGAGCAGTACTTC
once	TRBV14	TRBJ1-2	-	CASSHGRNYGYTF	TGTGCCAGCAGCCACGGCAGGAACTATGGCTACACCTTC
-	TRBV6-6	TRBJ1-2	-	CASSYNGDYGYTF	TGTGCCAGCAGTTACAACGGGGACTATGGCTACACCTTC
-	TRBV7-2	TRBJ2-2	-	CASSLSSTGTGELFF	TGTGCCAGCAGCTTAAGTAGTACGGGGACCGGGGAGCTGTTTTTT
few	TRBV28	TRBJ2-5	TRBD2	CASSPHPGTSGQETQYF	TGTGCCAGCAGTCCACACCCCGGGACTAGCGGACAAGAGACCCAGTACTTC
once	TRBV5-1	TRBJ2-1	-	CASSLVGDIVYNEQFF	TGCGCCAGCAGCTTGGTCGGGGATATAGTATACAATGAGCAGTTCTTC
-	TRBV7-2	TRBJ2-2	-	CASSLVVSTGELFF	TGTGCCAGCAGCTTGGTAGTATCCACCGGGGAGCTGTTTTTT
-	TRBV27	TRBJ2-1	-	CASSLTANREQFF	TGTGCCAGCAGTTTAACGGCAAACAGGGAGCAGTTCTTC
-	TRBV2	TRBJ2-1	-	CASREIADEQFF	TGTGCCAGCAGGGAAATAGCGGATGAGCAGTTCTTC
-	TRBV7-2	TRBJ1-1	TRBD1	CASSLHRGLTEAFF	TGTGCCAGCAGCCTCCACAGGGGTCTGACTGAAGCTTTCTTT
-	TRBV28	TRBJ2-2	-	CASSSGTFGKPPNTGELFF	TGTGCCAGCAGTTCGGGAACCTTCGGAAAGCCCCCGAACACCGGGGAGCTGTTTTTT
few	TRBV4-2	TRBJ2-3	-	CASSQGTSTDTQYF	TGTGCCAGCAGCCAAGGGACAAGCACAGATACGCAGTATTTT
-	TRBV28	TRBJ1-5	TRBD1	CASSSRQGSNQPAQHF	TGTGCCAGCAGTTCCCGACAGGGTTCGAATCAACCAGCCCAGCATTTT
-	TRBV6-2/TRBV6-3	TRBJ2-1	TRBD2	CASSYRLAGGSNEQFF	TGTGCCAGCAGTTACCGCCTAGCGGGAGGATCCAATGAGCAGTTCTTC
-	TRBV5-1	TRBJ1-4	TRBD1	CASSLTGQLATNEKLFF	TGCGCCAGCAGCCTGACGGGACAGCTTGCAACTAATGAAAAACTGTTTTTT
-	TRBV4-1	TRBJ2-5	-	CASSHRPGTAEGTQYF	TGCGCCAGCAGCCATCGCCCCGGGACTGCCGAGGGGACCCAGTACTTC
-	TRBV2	TRBJ2-1	TRBD2	CASYSGSASYNEQFF	TGTGCCAGCTATAGCGGGAGCGCCTCCTACAATGAGCAGTTCTTC
-	TRBV19	TRBJ2-5	TRBD2	CASSTLMRGLVGETQYF	TGTGCCAGTAGTACACTCATGCGGGGACTAGTTGGAGAGACCCAGTACTTC
-	TRBV5-6	TRBJ1-2	-	CASSPRFYGYTF	TGTGCCAGCAGCCCTAGGTTCTATGGCTACACCTTC
-	TRBV12-3/TRBV12-4	TRBJ1-1	-	CASSLTGYTEAFF	TGTGCCAGCAGCCTAACAGGGTACACTGAAGCTTTCTTT
-	TRBV28	TRBJ1-1	-	CASIWGTNTEAFF	TGTGCCAGCATTTGGGGGACAAACACTGAAGCTTTCTTT
-	TRBV7-8	TRBJ1-5	TRBD1	CASSGTARRPNQPQHF	TGTGCCAGCTCCGGGACAGCCCGAAGGCCCAATCAGCCCCAGCATTTT
few	TRBV5-5	TRBJ1-2	TRBD1	CASSVPGQRLNGYTF	TGTGCCAGCAGCGTTCCGGGACAGAGACTAAATGGCTACACCTTC
-	TRBV7-2	TRBJ2-2	-	CASSFAGHTGELFF	TGTGCCAGCAGTTTCGCAGGCCACACCGGGGAGCTGTTTTTT
-	TRBV5-6	TRBJ2-1	-	CASSSGQLNYNEQFF	TGTGCCAGCAGCTCCGGACAGCTTAACTACAATGAGCAGTTCTTC
-	TRBV5-1	TRBJ2-1	TRBD2	CASSAVSGSYNEQFF	TGCGCCAGCAGCGCCGTTAGCGGGAGCTACAATGAGCAGTTCTTC
-	TRBV18	TRBJ1-2	TRBD1	CASSPRDRGGYGYTF	TGTGCCAGCTCACCGCGGGACAGGGGTGGCTATGGCTACACCTTC
-	TRBV3-1/TRBV3-2	TRBJ1-2	-	CASSPRYGYTF	TGTGCCAGCAGCCCCCGCTATGGCTACACCTTC